These 10 T cell receptor beta chains were sequenced from one sample in a study of human T cells and chemical hapten exposure. Time point: patch test 1, 2 weeks after DPC sensitization. Treatment given: therapeutic diphenylcyclopropenone sensitization with weekly scalp DPC. In TCRdb, the RACE reads were re-called with MiXCR into one record per CDR3 protein. Of 380,000 or so distinct CDR3 sequences in the sample, more than 4.5% are singletons; the top ten hold 2% to 2.5%. The source material was whole blood, sampled in connection with sensitization to the hapten diphenylcyclopropenone (DPC). The receptors here all came from a woman between 50 and 59 years old with alopecia areata. Some clones in this sample may be carry-over from other donors' samples.

The V and J genes are TRBV6-2 or TRBV6-3 and TRBJ2-7; D is unresolved. The germline V gene encodes CDR1 MNHEY and CDR2 SVGEGT. The germline V and J ends were trimmed by 6 bases and 10 bases, with 13 bases remaining between them. CDR3 length: 11 amino acids. The CDR3, as DNA: TGTGCCAGCAGAATGGGTACTGATCAGTACTTC. Residues: CASRMGTDQYF.

This clonotype was seen many times. The rearrangement joins TRBV12-3 or TRBV12-4 to TRBJ1-5; D not resolved. The CDR3 totals 16 residues. Trimming stripped 2 bases from V and 0 bases from J, with 11 bases between. The CDR3 here is CASSLMSGYSNQPQHF. CDR3 DNA: TGTGCCAGCAGTTTAATGTCGGGTTATAGCAATCAGCCCCAGCATTTT.

This clonotype came up a few times. J is TRBJ2-7 and V is TRBV20-1, with TRBD1 matching over 9 bases. The junction had 12 bases not matched to a gene; V was cut back by 3 bases and J by 6 bases. The CDR3 extends over 15 amino acids. CDR1 and CDR2 (germline): DFQATT, SNEGSKA (reference sequence). The CDR3 DNA reads TGCAGTGCTAGGAAAACAGGGGGCGCGGGGCGCGAGCAGTACTTC. Protein product: CSARKTGGAGREQYF.

Regarding this clonotype: This sequence may be a read error, since a much larger clone differs from it by one base. The CDR3 coding sequence is TGTGCCAGCAGTTTCCCCGGACAGCCATATAATTCACCCCTCCTCTTT. Amino acids: CASSFPGQPYNSPLLF. V usage is TRBV28 and J usage is TRBJ1-6; possible D gene TRBD1, 6 bases. CDR3 length: 16 amino acids. CDR1 is MDHEN and CDR2 is SYDVKM in the germline V gene.

This rearrangement joins TRBV7-6 to TRBJ1-2; 10 bases are shared with TRBD1. V was clipped by 4 bases and J by 10 bases; unmatched bases: 15. This CDR3 region has 16 residues. Germline CDR1 SGHVS, CDR2 FNYEAQ. CDR3 protein: CASSSRYRTGGRHYTF. The DNA for the CDR3 is TGTGCCAGCAGCTCCCGATACAGGACAGGGGGAAGACACTACACCTTC. Together with reference TRBV7-6 and TRBJ1-2, the CDR3 gives the full variable domain: GAGVSQSPRYKVTKRGQDVALRCDPISGHVSLYWYRQALGQGPEFLTYFNYEAQQDKSGLPNDRFSAERPEGSISTLTIQRTEQRDSAMYRCASSSRYRTGGRHYTFGSGTRLTVV.

This clonotype has at least ten counts. This chain joins TRBV18 and TRBJ1-3; possible D gene TRBD1, 5 bases. This CDR3 is built from 15 residues. Trimming removed 3 bases from V and 0 bases from J, with 9 bases in between. Germline loops: CDR1 KGHSH, CDR2 LQKENI. The CDR3 loop reads CASSPRVTSGNTIYF. The DNA for the CDR3 is TGTGCCAGCTCACCCAGGGTTACCTCTGGAAACACCATATATTTT.

Only a few counts were recorded for this clonotype. V gene TRBV10-3 combines with J gene TRBJ2-1; TRBD2 matches at 8 bases. From germline, CDR1 is ENHRY and CDR2 SYGVKD. This CDR3 contains 13 residues. The V and J ends lost 4 bases and 9 bases, in that order; junction bases with no gene match: 5. The CDR3 nucleotides read TGTGCCATCAGTGGGCCGGGACTAGGTGAGCAGTTCTTC. Protein: CAISGPGLGEQFF.

This clonotype was picked up many times. This chain joins TRBV6-6 and TRBJ1-1; D gene ambiguous. This CDR3 is built from 14 residues. V gave up 4 bases and J gave up 1 base, with 10 bases separating them. CDR1 is MNHNY and CDR2 is SVGAGI in the germline V gene (reference sequence). In DNA, the CDR3 is TGTGCCAGCAGTTCGAGCAGCACGAACACTGAAGCTTTCTTT. This gives the protein CASSSSSTNTEAFF.

This clonotype appeared a few times. The chain is built from TRBV15 and TRBJ2-7; D assignment may be TRBD1 or TRBD2 (5 bases each). The CDR3 has 15 residues. Between the trimmed V and J ends, which lost 5 bases and 2 bases, there was a span of 16 bases. Germline-derived CDR1 and CDR2 are LNHNV and YYDKDF (reference sequence). DNA for the CDR3: TGTGCCACCAGCGGGGGAGTCCTAAGCACCTACGAGCAGTACTTC. Translation: CATSGGVLSTYEQYF.

This clonotype was seen more than once but under ten times. The rearrangement links TRBV10-3 to TRBJ2-6; TRBD1 agrees at 7 bases. The CDR3 runs to 16 residues. Germline V gives CDR1 ENHRY, CDR2 SYGVKD. Trimming took 0 bases from V and 3 from J; bases not matched to a gene: 2. The CDR3: CAISESQGVGANVLTF. The DNA of the CDR3 is TGTGCCATCAGTGAGTCTCAGGGGGTTGGGGCCAACGTCCTGACTTTC.